What follows describes a single T cell receptor beta chain. This record comes from a study of OX40 agonist ivuxolimab in advanced cancers. Whole-study context: Hepatocellular carcinoma, melanoma, renal cell or head and neck cancer was diagnosed in the dose-escalation patients.

Trimming cost V 7 bases and J 6 bases; bases outside gene matches: 12. The CDR3 loop spans 14 amino acids. The germline V gene encodes CDR1 SQVTM and CDR2 ANQGSEA. Assay: immunoSEQ multiplex PCR; the TCRdb copy retains only in-frame clones and omits some. The profile covers tens of thousands of clones, with around 93% appearing a single time and under 0.4% taken by the ten largest. The source material was CD4+ or CD8+ T cells sorted from blood, sampled in a trial of the OX40 agonist ivuxolimab. The TCR comes from an adult with an advanced solid tumor such as melanoma, head and neck, liver or kidney cancer. The chain is built from TRBV29-1 and TRBJ1-2, with 9 positions matching TRBD1. The CDR3 region is CSAERSGTGNGYTF. The CDR3 DNA reads as TGCAGCGCTGAGCGCTCCGGGACAGGGAATGGCTACACCTTC.